These 7 T cell receptor beta chains originate from one sample sequenced in a study of blood T cell repertoires in COVID-19. Libraries were prepared by immunoSEQ multiplex PCR; TCRdb keeps only in-frame clonotypes and omits some of them. In the table there are about 34,000 clones, less than 85% of which are singletons. Input material: peripheral blood. The receptors originated from an older woman with acute or convalescent COVID-19.

This chain joins TRBV7-2 and TRBJ2-7, with 9 bases fitting TRBD1. CDR1 is SGHTA and CDR2 is FQGNSA in the germline V gene. The CDR3 runs to 16 residues. Trimming cost V 1 base and J 3 bases; bases outside gene matches: 7. CDR3 DNA sequence: TGTGCCAGCAGCTTAGATCGGGACAGGGATTTCTACGAGCAGTACTTC. Amino acid sequence: CASSLDRDRDFYEQYF.

The chain links TRBV11-2 to TRBJ2-2; weak D call: TRBD2 (6 bases). The CDR3 is 14 amino acids. Germline assignment: CDR1 SGHAT and CDR2 FQNNGV. V was clipped by 5 bases and J by 7 bases, with 14 bases between them. Written as DNA, the CDR3 is TGTGCCAGCAGCGACCCCCGGGAGCTCGGGGAGCTGTTTTTT. The encoded protein is CASSDPRELGELFF.

This chain uses TRBV6-2 or TRBV6-3 with TRBJ2-7; D uncertain. CDR1 is MNHEY, CDR2 SVGEGT, per germline. The CDR3 sequence is 14 residues long. V gave up 6 bases and J gave up 3 bases, with 15 bases separating them. In nucleotides, the CDR3 is TGTGCCAGCAGATACCCCACCCGCAGCTACGAGCAGTACTTC. Amino acids: CASRYPTRSYEQYF.

The genes are TRBV27 and TRBJ1-6; D not certain. The CDR3 is 14 residues long. V lost 6 bases to trimming and J lost 5 bases, with 11 bases between them. CDR1 is MNHEY, CDR2 SMNVEV, per germline (reference sequence). The CDR3 bases are TGTGCCAGCAGCTTAGCGGTAGATAATTCACCCCTCCACTTT. This translates into CASSLAVDNSPLHF.

The chain recombines TRBV2 with TRBJ2-3; maybe TRBD2 (6 bases). The CDR3 totals 13 residues. Germline loops: CDR1 SNHLY, CDR2 FYNNEI. Trimming took 8 bases from V and 0 from J, leaving 9 bases between them. The CDR3 loop reads CASGAGSTDTQYF. The CDR3 bases are TGTGCCAGCGGGGCGGGGAGCACAGATACGCAGTATTTT.

This clone was detected a few times. V is TRBV3-1 (or the pseudogene TRBV3-2) and J is TRBJ2-7, with TRBD2 identical over 8 bases. With V trimmed by 4 bases and J by 5 bases, 4 bases remained unmatched. Germline V gene data show CDR1 as LGHDT and CDR2 as YNNKEL (reference sequence). The CDR3 covers 13 residues. The CDR3 sequence is CASSRTSRDEQYF. DNA of the CDR3: TGTGCCAGCAGCCGGACTAGCCGCGACGAGCAGTACTTC.

The chain combines TRBV10-3 with TRBJ2-5; weak D call: TRBD2 (5 bases). The length of the CDR3 is 14 residues. Trimming shortened V by 4 bases and J by 0 bases, and 9 bases separated the two germline ends. Germline V gene data show CDR1 as ENHRY and CDR2 as SYGVKD. CDR3 nucleotides: TGTGCCATCAGTGCAACGAGGGACCAAGAGACCCAGTACTTC. The encoded protein is CAISATRDQETQYF.